This TCR beta chain stems from a study of blood T cell repertoires in COVID-19. Study-level information: The origin of the acute and convalescent COVID-19 samples was the United States, Italy and Spain. The analysed material was cDNA or gDNA that came from T cells, B-cell-depleted T cells, or PBMCs.

Germline loops: CDR1 SGHVS, CDR2 FQNEAQ. Trimming took 5 bases from V and 7 from J; bases not matched to a gene: 7. The CDR3 loop spans 15 amino acids. Using immunoSEQ multiplex PCR, the repertoire was profiled, and TCRdb retains in-frame clones only, with some absent. The repertoire consists of around 300,000 clones, with almost 90% occurring once and the leading ten covering around 0.93%. This chain uses TRBV7-8 with TRBJ1-4, with 10 bases aligning to TRBD1. Sequences were obtained from peripheral blood. This clonotype was obtained from a woman aged 40 to 50 with COVID-19, enrolled during active disease. CDR3 sequence: CASSPGQGKVEKLFF. The CDR3 nucleotides are TGTGCCAGCAGCCCGGGACAGGGGAAGGTTGAAAAACTGTTTTTT.